This entry features one T cell receptor beta chain sequence. Libraries were prepared by immunoSEQ multiplex PCR; TCRdb keeps only in-frame clonotypes and omits some of them. Found here are tens of thousands of clones, approximately 90% of them singletons; the top ten hold roughly 0.9%. This sample is drawn from a study of control samples from healthy donors and cancer patients. The CDR3 length is 16 residues. Germline loops: CDR1 SGHRS, CDR2 YFSETQ. After removal of 2 bases from V and 6 bases from J, the junction contained 11 bases not matched to a gene. The origin of this receptor is a man aged 25 to 40 with colorectal cancer. V is TRBV5-1 and J is TRBJ1-1; 9 nucleotides line up with TRBD1. Sequencing was done on a sample of PBMCs. CDR3 region: CASSFGRDRVGAEAFF. The DNA of the CDR3 is TGCGCCAGCAGCTTCGGGCGGGACAGGGTAGGAGCTGAAGCTTTCTTT.